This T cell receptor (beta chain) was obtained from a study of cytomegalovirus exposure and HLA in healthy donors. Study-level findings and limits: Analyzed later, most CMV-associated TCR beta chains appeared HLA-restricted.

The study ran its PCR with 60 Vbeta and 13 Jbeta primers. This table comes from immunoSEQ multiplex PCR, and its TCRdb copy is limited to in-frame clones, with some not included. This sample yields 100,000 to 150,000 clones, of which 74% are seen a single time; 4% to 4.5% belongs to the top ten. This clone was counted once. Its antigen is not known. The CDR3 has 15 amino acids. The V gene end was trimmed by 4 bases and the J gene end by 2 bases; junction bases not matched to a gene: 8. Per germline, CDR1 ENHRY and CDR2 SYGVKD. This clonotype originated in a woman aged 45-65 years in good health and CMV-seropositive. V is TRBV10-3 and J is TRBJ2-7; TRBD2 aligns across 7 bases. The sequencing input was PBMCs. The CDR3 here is CAISVFSSGAYEQYF. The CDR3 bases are TGTGCCATCAGTGTTTTTTCAAGCGGGGCCTACGAGCAGTACTTC.